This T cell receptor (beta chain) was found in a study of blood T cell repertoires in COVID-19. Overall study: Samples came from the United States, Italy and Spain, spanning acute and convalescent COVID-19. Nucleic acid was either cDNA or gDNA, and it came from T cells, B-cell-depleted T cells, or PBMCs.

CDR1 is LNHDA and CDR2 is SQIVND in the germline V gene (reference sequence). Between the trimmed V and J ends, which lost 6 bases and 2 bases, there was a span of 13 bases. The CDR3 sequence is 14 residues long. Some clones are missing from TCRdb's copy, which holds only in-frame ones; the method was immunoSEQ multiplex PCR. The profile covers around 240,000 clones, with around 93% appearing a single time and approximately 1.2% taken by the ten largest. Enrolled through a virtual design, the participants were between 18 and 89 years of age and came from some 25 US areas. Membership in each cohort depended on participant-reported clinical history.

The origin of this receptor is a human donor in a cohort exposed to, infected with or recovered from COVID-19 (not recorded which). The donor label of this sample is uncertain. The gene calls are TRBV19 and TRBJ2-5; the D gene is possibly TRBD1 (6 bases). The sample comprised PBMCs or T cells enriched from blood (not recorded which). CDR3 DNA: TGTGCCAGTAGGGATTACAGGGTTCAAGAGACCCAGTACTTC. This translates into CASRDYRVQETQYF.